The 5 T cell receptor beta chains below were found in one sample sequenced in a study of blood T cell repertoires in COVID-19. TCRdb's table, derived via immunoSEQ multiplex PCR, lists solely in-frame clones and lacks some. The top ten clones hold 0.85% to 1.3% of a sample with some 400,000 clones, approximately 80% of them seen once. Sequencing was carried out using peripheral blood. The receptor set was obtained from a human donor with acute or convalescent COVID-19. The donor label of this sample is uncertain.

A remark on this clone: Other nucleotide sequences in the sample specify the same CDR3. The V and J genes are TRBV2 and TRBJ1-5; 7 nucleotides line up with TRBD1. After removal of 5 bases from V and 2 bases from J, the junction contained 6 bases not matched to a gene. CDR1 and CDR2 (germline): SNHLY, FYNNEI. This CDR3 is 15 amino acids long. Here the CDR3 DNA reads TGTGCCAGCAGTCGACAGGGAGGCGGCAATCAGCCCCAGCATTTT. The encoded protein is CASSRQGGGNQPQHF. Complete variable domain (other parts from reference TRBV2 and TRBJ1-5): EPEVTQTPSHQVTQMGQEVILRCVPISNHLYFYWYRQILGQKVEFLVSFYNNEISEKSEIFDDQFSVERPDGSNFTLKIRSTKLEDSAMYFCASSRQGGGNQPQHFGDGTRLSIL.

This clone showed up just a few times. DNA of the CDR3: TGTGCCAGCAGAGGGGGCAGAGCGAACACTGAAGCTTTCTTT. Encoded protein: CASRGGRANTEAFF. V is TRBV6-5 and J is TRBJ1-1; 7 positions agree with TRBD1. With V trimmed by 6 bases and J by 1 base, 5 bases remained unmatched. The CDR3 runs to 14 residues. The V gene's germline CDR1 is MNHEY and CDR2 SVGAGI.

V and J are TRBV7-9 and TRBJ1-1, with D possibly matching TRBD1 (6 bases). Germline CDR1 is SEHNR and CDR2 is FQNEAQ (reference sequence). This CDR3 has 15 residues. Trimming removed 7 bases at V and 2 bases at J, with 17 bases between. The CDR3, as DNA: TGTGCCAGCAAACTTAGTAGGGGGGGAAACACTGAAGCTTTCTTT. This codes for CASKLSRGGNTEAFF.

CDR3 loop: CASSRTGTSGNTIYF. CDR3 DNA sequence: TGTGCCAGCAGCCGTACAGGGACCTCTGGAAACACCATATATTTT. The rearrangement uses TRBV6-5 and TRBJ1-3, with D maybe TRBD1 (6 bases). The germline CDR1 and CDR2 sequences are MNHEY and SVGAGI. This CDR3 has 15 amino acids. The V and J ends lost 6 bases and 0 bases respectively, with 12 bases between them.

This clone was recorded once. The V gene is TRBV19, the J gene TRBJ1-1; 7 nucleotides match TRBD1. Unmatched junction bases numbered 8, after V lost 7 bases and J lost 0 bases. Germline assignment: CDR1 LNHDA and CDR2 SQIVND (reference sequence). This CDR3 contains 15 residues. The CDR3 DNA reads TGTGCCAGTACGGAGGGACAGCTAATGAACACTGAAGCTTTCTTT. This translates into CASTEGQLMNTEAFF.